Described below is a single T cell receptor (beta chain) sequence and its context. cDNA synthesis used the whole RNA isolate, giving expressed TCRB sequences. Naive, central memory and regulatory T cell samples came to a mean of approximately 3.57 million reads. The method was immunoSEQ multiplex PCR; TCRdb's version includes in-frame clones alone and lacks a portion of them. This sample yields under 550,000 clones, of which 11% are seen a single time; approximately 0.05% belongs to the top ten. The CDR3 covers 12 residues. V was trimmed by 5 bases and J by 2 bases, leaving 6 bases between them. CDR1 and CDR2 from the germline V gene are SNHLY and FYNNEI. The sample is drawn from a study of beta chain features in type 1 diabetes.

The receptor was isolated from a woman aged 18-30 years in good health. The chain has TRBV2 and TRBJ1-2; D call uncertain. The sequencing input was naive CD4+ T cells from blood. The CDR3 spells CASSPENYGYTF. The CDR3 region has the DNA TGTGCCAGCAGTCCAGAAAACTATGGCTACACCTTC.